This T cell receptor (beta chain) was sequenced during a study of T cell responses to AZD1222 COVID-19 vaccine. Study-level points and caveats: The donor cohort was predominantly white British with a female majority, and clonal diversity may have been underestimated. Just a handful of AZD1222 recipients tested seropositive at baseline. Reports say nearly half of spike-specific TCRs go after unmutated variant regions.

CDR1 is MDHEN, CDR2 SYDVKM, per germline. The CDR3 is made up of 14 amino acids. Germline trimming cut 5 bases from V and 7 bases from J; bases unmatched to any gene: 4. As for this clone: Its antigen is not identified.

Only in-frame clones appear in the TCRdb table, and some are missing; sequencing was by immunoSEQ multiplex PCR. This table has about 150,000 clones, 90% appearing once. The receptor was isolated from an adult in good health. The V call is TRBV28, the J call TRBJ1-5, with 11 bases fitting TRBD1. The sample here was peripheral blood, taken on day 0 of AZD1222 vaccination. CDR3 DNA sequence: TGTGCCAGCAGTGGACAGGGGGCGAGGCAGCCCCAGCATTTT. Residues: CASSGQGARQPQHF.